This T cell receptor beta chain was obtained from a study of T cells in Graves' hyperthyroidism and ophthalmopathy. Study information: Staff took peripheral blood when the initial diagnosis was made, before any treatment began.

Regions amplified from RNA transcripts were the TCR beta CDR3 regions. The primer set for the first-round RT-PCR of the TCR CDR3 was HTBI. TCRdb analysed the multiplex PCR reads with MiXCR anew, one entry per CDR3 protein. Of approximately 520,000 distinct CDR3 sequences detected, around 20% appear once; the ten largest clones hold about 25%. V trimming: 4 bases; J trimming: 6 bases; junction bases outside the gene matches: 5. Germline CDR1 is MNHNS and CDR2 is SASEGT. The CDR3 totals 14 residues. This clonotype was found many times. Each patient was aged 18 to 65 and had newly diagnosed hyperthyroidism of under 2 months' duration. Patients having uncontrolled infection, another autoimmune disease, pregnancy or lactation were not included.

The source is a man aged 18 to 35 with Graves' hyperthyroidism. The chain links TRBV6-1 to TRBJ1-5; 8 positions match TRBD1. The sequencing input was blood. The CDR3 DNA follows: TGTGCCAGCAGTGGAGGACAGGGAGGTCAGCCCCAGCATTTT. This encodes CASSGGQGGQPQHF.